The 25 T cell receptor beta chains below all came from one sample that was sequenced in a study of blood T cell repertoires in COVID-19. Profiling relied on immunoSEQ multiplex PCR, and the TCRdb table lists in-frame clones only, not all of them. The table has over 120,000 clones, around 83% seen once. The sample was peripheral blood. The source is a human donor with acute or convalescent COVID-19. The donor label of this sample is uncertain.

The chain recombines TRBV6-5 with TRBJ1-4; 9 bases line up with TRBD1. Unmatched junction bases numbered 5, after V lost 6 bases and J lost 6 bases. This CDR3 region has 14 residues. Germline V gene data show CDR1 as MNHEY and CDR2 as SVGAGI. The CDR3 spells CASRSGTGHEKLFF. DNA of the CDR3: TGTGCCAGCAGGTCCGGGACAGGGCATGAAAAACTGTTTTTT.

The CDR3: CASSGQDRGLNTEAFF. In DNA form, the CDR3 reads TGTGCCAGCAGTGGCCAGGACAGGGGGCTAAACACTGAAGCTTTCTTT. The rearrangement links TRBV6-4 to TRBJ1-1; TRBD1 aligns across 11 bases. This CDR3 region has 16 residues. The J segment lost 2 bases and the V segment lost 4 bases, leaving 6 bases of the junction unmatched. Germline V gives CDR1 MRHNA, CDR2 SNTAGT.

This chain uses TRBV28 with TRBJ1-4; D gene ambiguous. The CDR3 is 19 amino acids. In germline, CDR1 is MDHEN, CDR2 SYDVKM. Trimming left V 1 base short and J 5 bases short, with 23 bases between. CDR3 bases: TGTGCCAGCAGTTTATCGCACGCCCTACTTTTAGCAGCCAATGAAAAACTGTTTTTT. This codes for CASSLSHALLLAANEKLFF.

V and J are TRBV4-2 and TRBJ2-1; 11 bases align to TRBD2. The CDR3 extends over 15 amino acids. The germline gives CDR1 LGHNA, CDR2 YNFKEQ. The junction had 4 bases not matched to a gene; V was cut back by 2 bases and J by 7 bases. The CDR3 sequence: CASSQTSGGGNEQFF. In nucleotides, the CDR3 is TGTGCCAGCAGCCAAACTAGCGGGGGAGGGAATGAGCAGTTCTTC.

The CDR3 DNA is TGTGCCAGCAGCTTTCAGGGGATGGCAGAGACCCAGTACTTC. Translation: CASSFQGMAETQYF. This chain uses TRBV7-9 with TRBJ2-5, with D possibly being TRBD1 (6 bases). The CDR3 runs 14 residues. V lost 3 bases and J lost 4, with 12 bases in between. Germline CDR1 reads SEHNR; CDR2 reads FQNEAQ (reference sequence).

The chain employs TRBV19 and TRBJ1-1; possibly TRBD1 for D (5 bases). V lost 3 bases, J lost 0 bases, and 5 bases lay in between. Germline-derived CDR1 and CDR2 are LNHDA and SQIVND (reference sequence). CDR3 size: 13 residues. The CDR3 DNA follows: TGTGCCAGTAGTATGACAGTGAACACTGAAGCTTTCTTT. Its translation is CASSMTVNTEAFF.

The chain has TRBV6-2 or TRBV6-3 and TRBJ2-1, with TRBD1 identical over 8 bases. CDR1 MNHEY and CDR2 SVGEGT come from the germline V gene. V shed 3 bases, J shed 7 bases, and the junction held 5 bases outside the gene matches. CDR3 length equals 14 residues. CDR3 sequence (DNA): TGTGCCAGCAGTTATGGGACAGGTACGAATGAGCAGTTCTTC. Translation: CASSYGTGTNEQFF.

This clone was observed a single time. The chain carries TRBV6-5 and TRBJ1-1; D gene unclear. This CDR3 region has 13 residues. V was trimmed by 6 bases and J by 0 bases, leaving 8 bases between them. The germline V gene has CDR1 MNHEY and CDR2 SVGAGI. The CDR3 is CASRTTVNTEAFF. CDR3 nucleotides: TGTGCCAGCAGGACTACGGTGAACACTGAAGCTTTCTTT.

The chain employs TRBV6-2 or TRBV6-3 and TRBJ2-3; 10 bases line up with TRBD2. CDR1 and CDR2 from the germline V gene are MNHEY and SVGEGT. V shed 2 bases, J shed 1 base, and the junction held 6 bases outside the gene matches. The CDR3 runs 17 residues. In DNA form, the CDR3 reads TGTGCCAGCAGTTACGGGAGCGGGAGGGCTGGCACAGATACGCAGTATTTT. Amino acids: CASSYGSGRAGTDTQYF.

The rearrangement joins TRBV6-5 to TRBJ1-2; 9 bases are shared with TRBD1. The CDR3 is made up of 15 amino acids. V lost 7 bases, J lost 8 bases, and 14 bases stayed unmatched. From germline, CDR1 is MNHEY and CDR2 SVGAGI. The CDR3 region is CASKGVGQGILGYTF. CDR3 DNA sequence: TGTGCCAGCAAAGGGGTCGGACAGGGGATTTTGGGCTACACCTTC.

V is TRBV5-4 and J is TRBJ1-6, with D possibly matching TRBD1 (6 bases). The V gene lost 5 bases and the J gene lost 7 bases, with 16 bases spanning the gap. The CDR3 length is 15 residues. Per the germline V gene, CDR1 is SGHNT and CDR2 is YYREEE (reference sequence). CDR3 sequence reads: CASRTKTGVNSPLHF. In DNA, the CDR3 is TGTGCCAGCAGAACGAAGACAGGCGTCAATTCACCCCTCCACTTT.

The J gene is TRBJ1-2, the V gene TRBV30; TRBD1 might be the D (6 bases). The V gene lost 4 bases and the J gene lost 0 bases, with 18 bases spanning the gap. CDR3 length equals 16 residues. Germline V CDR1 and CDR2: GTSNPN, SVGIG (reference sequence). CDR3 bases: TGTGCCTGGACCCCCCTCCGGGACACTGCTAACTATGGCTACACCTTC. Amino acids: CAWTPLRDTANYGYTF.

This chain connects TRBV14 to TRBJ1-3; 9 bases agree with TRBD1. The CDR3 consists of 15 residues. V dropped 5 bases and J dropped 1; count of bases not matched to a gene: 3. Germline V gene data show CDR1 as SGHDN and CDR2 as FVKESK. In nucleotides, the CDR3 is TGTGCCAGCAGCGGACAGGGGATGTCTGGAAACACCATATATTTT. It specifies CASSGQGMSGNTIYF.

This clone was counted a few times. This chain connects TRBV6-5 to TRBJ1-2; 7 bases match TRBD1. Germline CDR1 MNHEY, CDR2 SVGAGI. CDR3 length equals 14 residues. Trimming cost V 6 bases and J 4 bases; bases outside gene matches: 8. This CDR3 reads CASSRDSLLYGYTF. DNA for the CDR3: TGTGCCAGCAGCCGGGACAGCCTACTCTATGGCTACACCTTC.

This rearrangement joins TRBV7-9 to TRBJ2-5, with 7 bases that match TRBD1. The CDR3 spans 12 residues. Germline V CDR1 and CDR2: SEHNR, FQNEAQ (reference sequence). J was trimmed by 5 bases and V by 6 bases; bases with no gene match: 3. The chain's CDR3 is CASRQGWETQYF. The CDR3 DNA sequence: TGTGCCAGCAGACAGGGGTGGGAGACCCAGTACTTC.

This clone was counted a single time. This rearrangement joins TRBV6-5 to TRBJ2-1; 7 nucleotides match TRBD2. V lost 6 bases and J lost 3; bases outside the gene matches: 5. CDR3 size: 14 residues. Germline V CDR1 and CDR2: MNHEY, SVGAGI. The CDR3 sequence is CASRGSGIYNEQFF. The CDR3 coding sequence is TGTGCCAGCAGGGGAAGCGGGATCTACAATGAGCAGTTCTTC.

The chain carries TRBV7-2 and TRBJ1-1; TRBD1 is a possible D gene (6 bases). The V and J ends lost 4 bases and 6 bases respectively, with 15 bases between them. CDR3 length: 14 residues. Germline V gene lookup returns CDR1 SGHTA and CDR2 FQGNSA. The CDR3 loop is CASSSRGRGAEAFF. As DNA, the CDR3 is TGTGCCAGCAGCTCCAGGGGTCGGGGAGCTGAAGCTTTCTTT.

This clone was observed a single time. The chain recombines TRBV7-2 with TRBJ2-1; 9 bases match TRBD1. Trimming took 1 base from V and 2 from J; bases not matched to a gene: 6. The CDR3 is made up of 17 amino acids. From germline, CDR1 is SGHTA and CDR2 FQGNSA. CDR3 nucleotide sequence: TGTGCCAGCAGCTTAGACCCGGGACAGGGAACCTACAATGAGCAGTTCTTC. Translating it yields CASSLDPGQGTYNEQFF.

The chain joins TRBV28 to TRBJ1-4; TRBD1 agrees at 7 bases. In germline, CDR1 is MDHEN, CDR2 SYDVKM. The V and J ends lost 3 bases and 0 bases, in that order; junction bases with no gene match: 7. This CDR3 contains 17 residues. The CDR3 reads CASSFPIGGTTNEKLFF. CDR3 nucleotide sequence: TGTGCCAGCAGTTTTCCTATAGGGGGCACAACTAATGAAAAACTGTTTTTT.

The chain links TRBV7-9 to TRBJ2-4, with D tentatively TRBD1 (6 bases). The germline V and J ends were trimmed by 5 bases and 12 bases, with 17 bases remaining between them. This CDR3 region has 13 residues. In germline, CDR1 is SEHNR, CDR2 FQNEAQ (reference sequence). CDR3 bases: TGTGCCAGCAGCCCTGATACTGGACAGAATCAGTACTTC. This sequence encodes CASSPDTGQNQYF.

The chain combines TRBV6-2 or TRBV6-3 with TRBJ1-2; D remains unclear. Per the germline V gene, CDR1 is MNHEY and CDR2 is SVGEGT. The CDR3 contains 12 residues. The V gene lost 4 bases and the J gene lost 1 base, with 4 bases spanning the gap. CDR3: CASSSYNYGYTF. The CDR3 DNA reads TGTGCCAGCAGTTCGTATAACTATGGCTACACCTTC.

This clone was observed a handful of times. The rearrangement joins TRBV6-6 to TRBJ2-7; maybe TRBD1 (6 bases). CDR1 and CDR2 from the germline V gene are MNHNY and SVGAGI (reference sequence). V shed 2 bases and J shed 3 bases, with 11 bases lying between them. The CDR3 covers 14 residues. CDR3 nucleotide sequence: TGTGCCAGCAGTTACGGGACAAGGGACTACGAGCAGTACGTC. Translation: CASSYGTRDYEQYV.

This clone was counted a single time. V gene TRBV19 combines with J gene TRBJ2-1; D is perhaps TRBD1 (6 bases). Germline CDR1 is LNHDA and CDR2 is SQIVND (reference sequence). The V and J ends lost 6 bases and 1 base respectively, with 13 bases between them. CDR3 size: 15 residues. The CDR3 here is CASSPTGDSYNEQFF. The CDR3 DNA follows: TGTGCCAGTAGCCCGACAGGTGATTCCTACAATGAGCAGTTCTTC.

This clone showed up just once. The genes are TRBV7-9 and TRBJ2-4, with TRBD2 as a possible D gene (5 bases). Germline-derived CDR1 and CDR2 are SEHNR and FQNEAQ (reference sequence). V lost 1 base and J lost 3, with 10 bases in between. This CDR3 region has 15 residues. CDR3 residues: CASSLGSGGKNIQYF. For the CDR3, the DNA is TGTGCCAGCAGCTTAGGCTCCGGAGGCAAAAACATTCAGTACTTC.

The chain employs TRBV27 and TRBJ1-2; 7 bases match TRBD1. In germline, CDR1 is MNHEY, CDR2 SMNVEV (reference sequence). The CDR3 extends over 13 amino acids. V lost 10 bases to trimming and J lost 5 bases; unmatched junction nucleotides: 10. CDR3 in amino acids: CATTQRQGYGYTF. The CDR3 DNA sequence: TGTGCCACCACCCAACGACAGGGATATGGCTACACCTTC.